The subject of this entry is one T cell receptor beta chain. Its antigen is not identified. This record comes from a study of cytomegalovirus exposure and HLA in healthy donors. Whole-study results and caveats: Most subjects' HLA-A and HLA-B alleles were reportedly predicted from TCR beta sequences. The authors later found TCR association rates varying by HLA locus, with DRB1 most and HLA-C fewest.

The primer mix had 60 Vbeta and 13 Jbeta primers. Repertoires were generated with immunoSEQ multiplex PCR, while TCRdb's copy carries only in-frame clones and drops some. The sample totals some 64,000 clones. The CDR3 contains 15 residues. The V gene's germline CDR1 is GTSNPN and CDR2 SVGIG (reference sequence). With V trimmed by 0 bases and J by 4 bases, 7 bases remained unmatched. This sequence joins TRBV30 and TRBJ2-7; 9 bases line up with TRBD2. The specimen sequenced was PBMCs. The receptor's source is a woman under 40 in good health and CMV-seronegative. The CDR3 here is CAWSVAGGRVYEQYF. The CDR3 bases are TGTGCCTGGAGTGTGGCGGGCGGGAGGGTGTACGAGCAGTACTTC.